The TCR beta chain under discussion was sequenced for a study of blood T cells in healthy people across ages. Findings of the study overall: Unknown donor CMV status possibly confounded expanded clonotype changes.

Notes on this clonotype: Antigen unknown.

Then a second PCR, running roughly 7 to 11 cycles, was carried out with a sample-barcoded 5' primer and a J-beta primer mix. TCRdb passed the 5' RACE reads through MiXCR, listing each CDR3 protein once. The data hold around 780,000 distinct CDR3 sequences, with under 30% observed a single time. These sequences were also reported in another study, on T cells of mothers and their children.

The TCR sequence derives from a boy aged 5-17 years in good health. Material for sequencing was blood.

In DNA form, the CDR3 reads TGTGCCAGCAGCCAAGATCTCGGGAATACGCAGTATTTT. Amino acids: CASSQDLGNTQYF. The V gene is TRBV3-1, the J gene TRBJ2-3, with a weak D call TRBD2 (5 bases). This CDR3 spans 13 amino acids. The germline CDR1 and CDR2 sequences are LGHDT and YNNKEL (reference sequence). V dropped 0 bases and J dropped 7 bases, with 8 bases sitting between them.